Shown below are 3 T cell receptor beta chains from a single sample sequenced in a study of OX40 agonist ivuxolimab in advanced cancers. Here immunoSEQ multiplex PCR was the method, and the copy in TCRdb shows in-frame clones only, minus some. The sample contains approximately 3,400 clones, about 85% of which appear only once. The material was CD4+ or CD8+ T cells sorted from blood, obtained in a trial of the OX40 agonist ivuxolimab. These receptors were collected from an adult with an advanced solid tumor such as melanoma, head and neck, liver or kidney cancer.

This clone has only a few counts. V and J are TRBV29-1 and TRBJ2-1; TRBD1 matches 8 bases. The CDR3 is 12 residues long. The junction had 2 bases not matched to a gene; V was cut back by 7 bases and J by 3 bases. CDR1 is SQVTM, CDR2 ANQGSEA, per germline. CDR3 nucleotides: TGCAGCGGTGGACAGGGCTACAATGAGCAGTTCTTC. It specifies CSGGQGYNEQFF.

This chain joins TRBV28 and TRBJ2-7; 7 bases fit TRBD2. The germline V gene has CDR1 MDHEN and CDR2 SYDVKM. This CDR3 contains 15 residues. V dropped 2 bases and J dropped 3; count of bases not matched to a gene: 7. CDR3 DNA sequence: TGTGCCAGCAGTTTAGTTCGCGGGAGTGTCTACGAGCAGTACTTC. This translates into CASSLVRGSVYEQYF.

The V call is TRBV4-1, the J call TRBJ2-7; 8 bases agree with TRBD1. Germline trimming cut 5 bases from V and 2 bases from J; bases unmatched to any gene: 8. This CDR3 contains 15 residues. Germline V gene data show CDR1 as MGHRA and CDR2 as YSYEKL. The DNA for the CDR3 is TGCGCCAGCAGCTATTCCGGGACAGGAACCTACGAGCAGTACTTC. As protein: CASSYSGTGTYEQYF.